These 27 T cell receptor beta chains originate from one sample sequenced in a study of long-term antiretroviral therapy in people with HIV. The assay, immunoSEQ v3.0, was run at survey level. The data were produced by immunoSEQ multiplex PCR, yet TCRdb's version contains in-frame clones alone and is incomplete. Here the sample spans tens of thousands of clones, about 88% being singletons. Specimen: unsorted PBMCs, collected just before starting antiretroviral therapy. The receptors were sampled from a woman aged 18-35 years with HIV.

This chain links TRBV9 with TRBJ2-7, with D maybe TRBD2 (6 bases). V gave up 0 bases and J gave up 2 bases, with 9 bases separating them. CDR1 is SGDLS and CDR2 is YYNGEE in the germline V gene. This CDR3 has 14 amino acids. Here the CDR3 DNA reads TGTGCCAGCAGCGTAGGGAGGGTGACCTACGAGCAGTACTTC. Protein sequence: CASSVGRVTYEQYF.

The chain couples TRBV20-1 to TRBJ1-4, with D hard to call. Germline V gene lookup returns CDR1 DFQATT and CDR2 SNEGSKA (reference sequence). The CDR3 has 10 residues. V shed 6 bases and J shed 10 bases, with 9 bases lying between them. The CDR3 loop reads CSARPGKLFF. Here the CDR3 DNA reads TGCAGTGCACGACCCGGAAAACTGTTTTTT.

The CDR3 region has the DNA TGTGCCAGCAGCTTAGGGACAGGGCCTCAGCCCCAGCATTTT. It yields the protein CASSLGTGPQPQHF. The V call is TRBV7-2, the J call TRBJ1-5; the match to TRBD1 covers 8 bases. The CDR3 runs to 14 residues. Germline V CDR1 and CDR2: SGHTA, FQGNSA. J was trimmed by 6 bases and V by 1 base; bases with no gene match: 2.

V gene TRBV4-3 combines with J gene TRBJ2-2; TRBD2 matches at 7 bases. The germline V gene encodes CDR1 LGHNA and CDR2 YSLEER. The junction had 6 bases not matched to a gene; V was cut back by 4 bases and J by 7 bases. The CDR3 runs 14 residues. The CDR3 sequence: CASSRSGGIGELFF. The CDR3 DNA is TGCGCCAGCAGCCGCTCGGGGGGAATCGGGGAGCTGTTTTTT.

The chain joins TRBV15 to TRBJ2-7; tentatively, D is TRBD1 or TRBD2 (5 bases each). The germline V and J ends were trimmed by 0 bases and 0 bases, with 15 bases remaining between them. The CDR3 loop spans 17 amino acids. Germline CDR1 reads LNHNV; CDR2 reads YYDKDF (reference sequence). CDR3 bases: TGTGCCACCAGCAGAGATCGTTGGGGACCCCTCTCCTACGAGCAGTACTTC. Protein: CATSRDRWGPLSYEQYF. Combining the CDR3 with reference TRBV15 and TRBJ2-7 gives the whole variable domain DAMVIQNPRYQVTQFGKPVTLSCSQTLNHNVMYWYQQKSSQAPKLLFHYYDKDFNNEADTPDNFQSRRPNTSFCFLDIRSPGLGDTAMYLCATSRDRWGPLSYEQYFGPGTRLTVT.

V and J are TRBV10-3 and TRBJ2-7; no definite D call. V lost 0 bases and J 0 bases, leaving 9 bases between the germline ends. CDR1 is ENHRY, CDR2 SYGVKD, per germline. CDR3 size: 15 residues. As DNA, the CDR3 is TGTGCCATCAGTGAGTCGAACAGAGACTCCTACGAGCAGTACTTC. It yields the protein CAISESNRDSYEQYF.

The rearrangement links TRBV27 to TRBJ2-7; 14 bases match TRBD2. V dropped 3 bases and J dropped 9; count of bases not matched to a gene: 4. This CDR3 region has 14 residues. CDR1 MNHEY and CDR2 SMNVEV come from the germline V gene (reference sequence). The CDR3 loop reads CASSFGTSGRGQYF. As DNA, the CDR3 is TGTGCCAGCAGTTTTGGGACTAGCGGGAGAGGGCAGTACTTC.

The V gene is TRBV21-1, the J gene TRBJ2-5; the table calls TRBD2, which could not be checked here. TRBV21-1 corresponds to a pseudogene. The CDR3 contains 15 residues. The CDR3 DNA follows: TGTGCCAGCAGCAAAGTGAGGGACTCGCGGGAGACCCAGTACTTC. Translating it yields CASSKVRDSRETQYF.

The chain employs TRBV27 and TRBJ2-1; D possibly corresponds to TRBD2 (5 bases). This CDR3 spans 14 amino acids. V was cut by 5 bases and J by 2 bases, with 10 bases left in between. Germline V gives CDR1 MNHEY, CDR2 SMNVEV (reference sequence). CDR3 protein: CASSPWRAYNEQFF. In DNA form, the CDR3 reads TGTGCCAGCAGTCCGTGGCGGGCCTACAATGAGCAGTTCTTC.

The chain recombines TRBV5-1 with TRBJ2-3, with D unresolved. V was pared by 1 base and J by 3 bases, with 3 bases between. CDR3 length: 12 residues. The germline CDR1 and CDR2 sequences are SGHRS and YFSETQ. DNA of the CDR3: TGCGCCAGCAGCTTGTTGACAGATACGCAGTATTTT. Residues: CASSLLTDTQYF.

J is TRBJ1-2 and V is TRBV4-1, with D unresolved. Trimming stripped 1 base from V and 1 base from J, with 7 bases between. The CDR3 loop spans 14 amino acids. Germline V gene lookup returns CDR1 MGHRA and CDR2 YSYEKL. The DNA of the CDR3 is TGCGCCAGCAGCCAAGGAGGAGGTAACTATGGCTACACCTTC. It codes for CASSQGGGNYGYTF.

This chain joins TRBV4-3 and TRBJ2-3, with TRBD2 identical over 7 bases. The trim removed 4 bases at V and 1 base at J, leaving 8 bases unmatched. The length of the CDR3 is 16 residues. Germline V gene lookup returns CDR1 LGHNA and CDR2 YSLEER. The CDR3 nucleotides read TGCGCCAGCAGCCGGGGAGGGCCGCGCGGCACAGATACGCAGTATTTT. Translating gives CASSRGGPRGTDTQYF.

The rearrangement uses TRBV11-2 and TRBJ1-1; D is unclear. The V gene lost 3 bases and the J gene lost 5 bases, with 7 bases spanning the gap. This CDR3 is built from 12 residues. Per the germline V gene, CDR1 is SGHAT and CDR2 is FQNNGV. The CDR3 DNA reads TGTGCCAGCAGCTTGCGGGAAACTGAAGCTTTCTTT. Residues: CASSLRETEAFF.

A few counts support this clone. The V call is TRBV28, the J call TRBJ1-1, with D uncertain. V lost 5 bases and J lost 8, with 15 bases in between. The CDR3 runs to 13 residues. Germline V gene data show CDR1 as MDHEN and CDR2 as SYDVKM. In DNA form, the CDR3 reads TGTGCCAGCAGTGAAATCCTGGTGTCAGAAGCTTTCTTT. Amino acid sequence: CASSEILVSEAFF.

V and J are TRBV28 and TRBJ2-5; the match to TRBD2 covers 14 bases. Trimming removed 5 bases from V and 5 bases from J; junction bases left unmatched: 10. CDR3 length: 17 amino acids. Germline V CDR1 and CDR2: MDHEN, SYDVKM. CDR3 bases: TGTGCCAGCAGTCAGAGACCGACTAGCGGGAGGGTGGAGACCCAGTACTTC. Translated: CASSQRPTSGRVETQYF.

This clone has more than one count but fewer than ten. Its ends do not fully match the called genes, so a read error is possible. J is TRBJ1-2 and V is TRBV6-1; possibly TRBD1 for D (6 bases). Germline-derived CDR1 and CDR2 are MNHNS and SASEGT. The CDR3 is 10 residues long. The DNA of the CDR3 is TGTGCCAGCAGCGCGCCGGGACACCACTTC. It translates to CASSAPGHHF.

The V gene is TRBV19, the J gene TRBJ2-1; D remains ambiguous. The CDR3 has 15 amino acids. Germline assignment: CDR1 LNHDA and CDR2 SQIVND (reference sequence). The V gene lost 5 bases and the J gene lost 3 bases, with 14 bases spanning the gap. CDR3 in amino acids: CASSALRPVYNEQFF. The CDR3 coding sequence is TGTGCCAGTAGTGCTTTGCGACCGGTCTACAATGAGCAGTTCTTC.

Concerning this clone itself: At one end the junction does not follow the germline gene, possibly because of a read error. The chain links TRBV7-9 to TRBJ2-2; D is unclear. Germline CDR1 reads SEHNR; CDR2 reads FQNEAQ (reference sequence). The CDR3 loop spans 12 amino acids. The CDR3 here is CASSLAGGELFF. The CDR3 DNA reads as TGTGCCAGCAGTTTAGCCGGCGGGGAGCTGTTTTTT.

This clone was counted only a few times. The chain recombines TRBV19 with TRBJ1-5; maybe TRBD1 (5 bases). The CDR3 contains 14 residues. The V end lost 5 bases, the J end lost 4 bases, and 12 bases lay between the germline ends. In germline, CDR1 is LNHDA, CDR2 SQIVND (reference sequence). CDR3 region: CASSGGTHNQPQHF. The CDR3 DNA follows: TGTGCCAGTAGTGGAGGGACCCATAATCAGCCCCAGCATTTT.

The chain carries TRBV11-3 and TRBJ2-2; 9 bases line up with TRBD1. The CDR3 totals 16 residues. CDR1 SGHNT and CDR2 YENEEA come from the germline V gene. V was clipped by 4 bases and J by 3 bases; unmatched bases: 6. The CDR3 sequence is CASSYGQGRDTGELFF. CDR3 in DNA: TGTGCCAGCAGCTACGGACAGGGGAGGGACACCGGGGAGCTGTTTTTT.

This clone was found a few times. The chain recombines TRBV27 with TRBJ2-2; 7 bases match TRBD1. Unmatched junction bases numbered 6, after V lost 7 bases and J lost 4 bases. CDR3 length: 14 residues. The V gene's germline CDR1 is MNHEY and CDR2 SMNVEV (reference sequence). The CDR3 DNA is TGTGCCAGCACCAGGACAGGAAGCACCGGGGAGCTGTTTTTT. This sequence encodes CASTRTGSTGELFF.

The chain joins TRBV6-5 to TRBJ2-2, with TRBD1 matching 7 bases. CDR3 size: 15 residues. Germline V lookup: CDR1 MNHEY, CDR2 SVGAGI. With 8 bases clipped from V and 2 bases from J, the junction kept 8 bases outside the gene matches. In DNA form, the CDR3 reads TGTGCCAGCCGTCGTCGGACAGGAAACACCGGGGAGCTGTTTTTT. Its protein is CASRRRTGNTGELFF.

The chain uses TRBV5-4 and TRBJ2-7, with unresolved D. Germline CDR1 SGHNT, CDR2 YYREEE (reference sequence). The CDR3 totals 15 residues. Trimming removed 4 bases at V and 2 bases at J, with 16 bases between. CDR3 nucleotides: TGTGCCAGCAGCCCGGTTGGCGGAACCGCCTACGAGCAGTACTTC. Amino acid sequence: CASSPVGGTAYEQYF.

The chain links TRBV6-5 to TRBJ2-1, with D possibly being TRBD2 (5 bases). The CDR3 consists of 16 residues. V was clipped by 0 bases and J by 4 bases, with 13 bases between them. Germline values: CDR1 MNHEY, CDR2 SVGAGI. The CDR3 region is CASSYSPPAVYNEQFF. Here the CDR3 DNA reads TGTGCCAGCAGTTACTCACCTCCAGCGGTATACAATGAGCAGTTCTTC.

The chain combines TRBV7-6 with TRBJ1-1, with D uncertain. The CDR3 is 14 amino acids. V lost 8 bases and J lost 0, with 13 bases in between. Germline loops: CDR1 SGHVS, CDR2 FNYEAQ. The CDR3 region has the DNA TGTGCCAGCTCCCTTGGCGGGGTGAACACTGAAGCTTTCTTT. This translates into CASSLGGVNTEAFF.

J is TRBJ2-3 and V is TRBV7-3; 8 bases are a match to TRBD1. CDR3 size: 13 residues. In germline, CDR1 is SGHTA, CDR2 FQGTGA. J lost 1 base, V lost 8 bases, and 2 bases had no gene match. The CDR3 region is CASQDRGTDTQYF. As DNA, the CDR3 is TGTGCCAGCCAGGACAGGGGCACAGATACGCAGTATTTT.

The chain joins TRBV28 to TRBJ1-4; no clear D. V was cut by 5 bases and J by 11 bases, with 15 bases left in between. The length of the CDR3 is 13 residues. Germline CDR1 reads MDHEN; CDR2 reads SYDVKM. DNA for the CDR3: TGTGCCAGCAGTCCCCCCGCAGACCCTAAACTGTTTTTT. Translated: CASSPPADPKLFF.